Included here is one T cell receptor beta chain sequence, with context. Its target is not known. The library protocol tagged individual cDNA molecules with unique molecular identifiers. A single record per CDR3 protein comes from TCRdb applying MiXCR to the 5' RACE reads. Among around 55,000 distinct CDR3 sequences listed, 9.5% to 15% were seen once. These data are taken from a study of early T cells in non-severe SARS-CoV-2 infection. Overall study: Investigators sequenced bulk RNA drawn from unsorted whole blood, and chains remained unpaired. Study-wide findings and caveats: The study's VDJdb matching favored anti-spike CD8 responses and missed private and CD4 specificities.

Germline V gives CDR1 KGHSH, CDR2 LQKENI. The CDR3 is 14 residues long. V lost 5 bases, J lost 5 bases, and 6 bases stayed unmatched. V and J are TRBV18 and TRBJ2-7, with 10 bases that match TRBD2. The material sequenced was whole blood. The sequence was obtained from an adult who was a healthcare worker with PCR-confirmed SARS-CoV-2 infection or an uninfected control (not recorded which). The CDR3 here is CASSSAGGRDEQYF. Written as DNA, the CDR3 is TGTGCCAGCTCATCAGCGGGAGGGCGGGACGAGCAGTACTTC.